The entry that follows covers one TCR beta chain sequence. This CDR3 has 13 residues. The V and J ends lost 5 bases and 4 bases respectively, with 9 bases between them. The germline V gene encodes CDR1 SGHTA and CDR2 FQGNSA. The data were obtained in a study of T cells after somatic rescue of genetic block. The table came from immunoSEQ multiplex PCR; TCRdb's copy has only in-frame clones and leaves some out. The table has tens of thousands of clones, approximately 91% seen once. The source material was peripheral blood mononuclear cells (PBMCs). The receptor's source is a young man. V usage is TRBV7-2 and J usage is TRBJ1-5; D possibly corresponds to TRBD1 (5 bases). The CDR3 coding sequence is TGTGCCAGCAGCCCGGGGGGGAATCAGCCCCAGCATTTT. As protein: CASSPGGNQPQHF.